The 8 T cell receptor beta chains below were found in one sample sequenced in a study of blood T cell repertoires in COVID-19 (dated by TCRdb to 2019 to 2021). Library preparation was by the immunoSEQ multiplex PCR assay. As stored in TCRdb, this immuneACCESS dataset retains in-frame rearrangements with V and J assigned. A fraction of the clones does not appear; measured against another copy, unresolved V genes explain less than half of the discrepancy, and the remainder lacks a known reason. This sample lists some 90,000 clones; about 93% were detected once. Of the sample, 3.5% to 4% is held by the ten largest clones. Sequencing used peripheral blood. These receptors all come from a woman in her fifties or sixties in a cohort sampled during active COVID-19.

The chain couples TRBV5-1 to TRBJ1-2; 7 nucleotides line up with TRBD1. The V segment lost 4 bases and the J segment 4 bases; nucleotides outside the gene matches: 7. CDR3 length equals 14 residues. Germline assignment: CDR1 SGHRS and CDR2 YFSETQ. CDR3 nucleotide sequence: TGCGCCAGCAGCCCTACAGGGGCGGGCTATGGCTACACCTTC. Translating gives CASSPTGAGYGYTF.

The CDR3 region is CAIASGLAGELFF. The CDR3 bases are TGTGCCATCGCGTCAGGGCTAGCCGGGGAGCTGTTTTTT. The rearrangement links TRBV10-3 to TRBJ2-2; D might be TRBD1 (5 bases). The CDR3 is 13 amino acids. The germline V gene encodes CDR1 ENHRY and CDR2 SYGVKD. V was pared by 8 bases and J by 6 bases, with 13 bases between.

The genes are TRBV7-9 and TRBJ1-5; D not certain. Germline CDR1 is SEHNR and CDR2 is FQNEAQ (reference sequence). V shed 7 bases and J shed 1 base, with 5 bases lying between them. The CDR3 extends over 12 amino acids. CDR3 loop: CASTTSNQPQHF. The CDR3 nucleotides read TGTGCCAGCACCACAAGCAATCAGCCCCAGCATTTT.

The chain links TRBV7-9 to TRBJ2-5; 8 bases are a match to TRBD1. CDR1 is SEHNR, CDR2 FQNEAQ, per germline (reference sequence). The V segment lost 5 bases and the J segment 2 bases; nucleotides outside the gene matches: 4. The CDR3 runs to 14 residues. CDR3 amino acids: CASSRTGPQETQYF. The CDR3 region has the DNA TGTGCCAGCAGCCGGACAGGGCCGCAAGAGACCCAGTACTTC. The variable domain in full, with the rest retrieved from reference TRBV7-9 and TRBJ2-5, is DTGVSQNPRHKITKRGQNVTFRCDPISEHNRLYWYRQTLGQGPEFLTYFQNEAQLEKSRLLSDRFSAERPKGSFSTLEIQRTEQGDSAMYLCASSRTGPQETQYFGPGTRLLVL.

This chain joins TRBV23-1 and TRBJ2-1; maybe TRBD1 (6 bases). TRBV23-1 is an ORF for which the function is uncertain. V dropped 8 bases and J dropped 0 bases, with 14 bases sitting between them. The CDR3 totals 15 residues. The CDR3 sequence is CASGPGTCSYNEQFF. CDR3 nucleotides: TGCGCCAGCGGGCCCGGGACATGCTCCTACAATGAGCAGTTCTTC.

The rearrangement links TRBV9 to TRBJ1-6; D unclear. Per the germline V gene, CDR1 is SGDLS and CDR2 is YYNGEE. V was pared by 4 bases and J by 0 bases, with 14 bases between. The CDR3 has 17 residues. The CDR3 is CASSMGRESSYNSPLHF. The CDR3, as DNA: TGTGCCAGCAGCATGGGAAGGGAGAGCTCCTATAATTCACCCCTCCACTTT.

The chain is built from TRBV24-1 and TRBJ1-5, with unresolved D. The CDR3 sequence is 14 residues long. Germline V gives CDR1 KGHDR, CDR2 SFDVKD. Trimming stripped 7 bases from V and 4 bases from J, with 13 bases between. Here the CDR3 DNA reads TGTGCCACCAGCGATGGGCAGTCGAATCAGCCCCAGCATTTT. Translating it yields CATSDGQSNQPQHF.

The gene calls are TRBV6-4 and TRBJ2-7, with D unclear. Per germline, CDR1 MRHNA and CDR2 SNTAGT. Trimming shortened V by 2 bases and J by 9 bases, and 8 bases separated the two germline ends. CDR3 size: 11 residues. The CDR3, as DNA: TGTGCCAGCAGTGACGGTCTCAGGCAGTACTTC. Translation: CASSDGLRQYF.